This entry lists 21 T cell receptor beta chains sequenced from one sample in a study of T cells and copy number aberrations in small-cell lung cancer. Produced via immunoSEQ multiplex PCR; TCRdb's table is partial and in-frame only. The profile shows some 2,900 clones, less than 80% of them singletons. Sequencing was done on a sample of normal tissue next to the tumor. The receptors derive from a man aged 55-75 years with small cell lung cancer.

The rearrangement uses TRBV5-6 and TRBJ1-5; D uncertain. This CDR3 region has 14 residues. V was pared by 4 bases and J by 7 bases, with 15 bases between. The germline V gene encodes CDR1 SGHDT and CDR2 YYEEEE. Written as DNA, the CDR3 is TGTGCCAGCAGCCCCGACAAACCCAACCAGCCCCAGCATTTT. This encodes CASSPDKPNQPQHF.

The chain is built from TRBV5-4 and TRBJ2-3; 7 bases match TRBD1. With V trimmed by 4 bases and J by 6 bases, 20 bases remained unmatched. Germline lookup yields CDR1 SGHNT and CDR2 YYREEE (reference sequence). This CDR3 spans 18 amino acids. This CDR3 reads CASSIPDDRAGSRDTQYF. In nucleotides, the CDR3 is TGTGCCAGCAGCATCCCTGACGACAGGGCAGGTAGTAGGGATACGCAGTATTTT.

The rearrangement joins TRBV6-1 to TRBJ2-4, with TRBD1 as a possible D gene (6 bases). The CDR3 is made up of 14 amino acids. Germline CDR1 is MNHNS and CDR2 is SASEGT. Trimming stripped 3 bases from V and 9 bases from J, with 15 bases between. As DNA, the CDR3 is TGTGCCAGCAGTGATGGGTCCACAGGGAGCATTCAGTACTTC. Amino acid sequence: CASSDGSTGSIQYF.

The genes are TRBV5-1 and TRBJ1-2, with D maybe TRBD1 (5 bases). The CDR3 runs 13 residues. CDR1 and CDR2 (germline): SGHRS, YFSETQ. Trimming removed 4 bases at V and 2 bases at J, with 9 bases between. CDR3 bases: TGCGCCAGCAGCCACCGGGACAACTATGGCTACACCTTC. Translation gives CASSHRDNYGYTF.

This rearrangement joins TRBV14 to TRBJ2-5, with TRBD2 matching 7 bases. The junction had 9 bases not matched to a gene; V was cut back by 6 bases and J by 5 bases. Germline CDR1 and CDR2: SGHDN and FVKESK. This CDR3 has 14 residues. The CDR3 region is CASSRGLVGETQYF. The CDR3 nucleotides are TGTGCCAGCAGTCGCGGACTAGTTGGTGAGACCCAGTACTTC.

The chain links TRBV5-1 to TRBJ1-2; tentative D call: TRBD1 (6 bases). The CDR3 contains 15 residues. Germline V gene sequence: CDR1 SGHRS, CDR2 YFSETQ. Trimming removed 4 bases from V and 3 bases from J, with 16 bases in between. CDR3 in DNA: TGCGCCAGCAGCCCCGGCCATCCAGGGGACTATGGCTACACCTTC. Its translation: CASSPGHPGDYGYTF.

The genes are TRBV5-1 and TRBJ1-1; D might be TRBD1 (6 bases). CDR1 and CDR2 from the germline V gene are SGHRS and YFSETQ. V gave up 3 bases and J gave up 3 bases, with 18 bases separating them. The CDR3 sequence is 16 residues long. This chain's CDR3 is CASSSSLGGRDTEAFF. In nucleotides, the CDR3 is TGCGCCAGCAGCTCGTCTCTTGGGGGCAGGGACACTGAAGCTTTCTTT.

This clone was recorded a few times. This rearrangement joins TRBV5-6 to TRBJ1-4, with a tentative D call TRBD1 (5 bases). The CDR3 has 15 amino acids. V dropped 0 bases and J dropped 8 bases, with 14 bases sitting between them. The germline CDR1 and CDR2 sequences are SGHDT and YYEEEE. CDR3 DNA sequence: TGTGCCAGCAGCTTGGGAAGGGGCGACGAGGAAAAACTGTTTTTT. Its translation is CASSLGRGDEEKLFF.

This clone appeared once. The chain employs TRBV18 and TRBJ1-5; D might be TRBD1 (5 bases). V lost 5 bases to trimming and J lost 4 bases, with 9 bases between them. This CDR3 comprises 13 residues. Germline V gene sequence: CDR1 KGHSH, CDR2 LQKENI. The CDR3 DNA is TGTGCCAGCTCAGCAGGACATAATCAGCCCCAGCATTTT. Translating it yields CASSAGHNQPQHF.

The chain has TRBV5-6 and TRBJ1-2; possibly TRBD1 for D (5 bases). The CDR3 runs to 15 residues. CDR1 and CDR2 (germline): SGHDT, YYEEEE. V was cut by 2 bases and J by 4 bases, with 15 bases left in between. In DNA, the CDR3 is TGTGCCAGCAGCTTTTTAGGGGATGCCGGCTATGGCTACACCTTC. Protein product: CASSFLGDAGYGYTF.

This clone was seen only once. The V gene is TRBV29-1, the J gene TRBJ1-1; D may be TRBD1 (6 bases). V shed 6 bases and J shed 5 bases, with 13 bases lying between them. Per germline, CDR1 SQVTM and CDR2 ANQGSEA. This CDR3 is 12 amino acids long. CDR3 sequence (DNA): TGCAGCGTACAGGGTGGAGGAACTGAAGCTTTCTTT. Protein sequence: CSVQGGGTEAFF.

The V and J genes are TRBV18 and TRBJ2-5; 8 bases are shared with TRBD2. The V gene's germline CDR1 is KGHSH and CDR2 LQKENI. The CDR3 is 16 amino acids. V gave up 0 bases and J gave up 1 base; unmatched junction bases: 4. The CDR3 DNA sequence: TGTGCCAGCTCACCACCGCCGCTAGCGGGCCAAGAGACCCAGTACTTC. It is translated as CASSPPPLAGQETQYF.

This sequence joins TRBV18 and TRBJ2-3; TRBD1 might be the D (6 bases). CDR3 length: 16 residues. V was shortened by 4 bases and J by 2 bases, with 16 bases between the two germline ends. Per the germline V gene, CDR1 is KGHSH and CDR2 is LQKENI. CDR3 in amino acids: CASSRSSGTYTDTQYF. In nucleotides, the CDR3 is TGTGCCAGCTCACGTTCGTCCGGGACATACACAGATACGCAGTATTTT.

The chain recombines TRBV30 with TRBJ1-1; D is perhaps TRBD1 (5 bases). The V end lost 0 bases, the J end lost 4 bases, and 9 bases lay between the germline ends. Germline loops: CDR1 GTSNPN, CDR2 SVGIG (reference sequence). The CDR3 is 13 residues long. The CDR3 sequence is CAWSVGAATEAFF. DNA of the CDR3: TGTGCCTGGAGTGTTGGGGCGGCCACTGAAGCTTTCTTT.

The genes are TRBV5-8 and TRBJ1-5; D may be TRBD1 (5 bases). The CDR3 is made up of 15 amino acids. Trimming left V 1 base short and J 4 bases short, with 12 bases between. Germline loops: CDR1 SGHTS, CDR2 YDEGEE. In DNA form, the CDR3 reads TGTGCCAGCAGCTTGTATCCGACAGTGAATCAGCCCCAGCATTTT. Its protein is CASSLYPTVNQPQHF.

This CDR3 is CASSPTGARIYEQYF. The CDR3 coding sequence is TGCGCCAGCAGCCCCACAGGGGCCCGAATCTACGAGCAGTACTTC. The chain carries TRBV5-1 and TRBJ2-7, with 7 bases that match TRBD1. The length of the CDR3 is 15 residues. Germline CDR1 reads SGHRS; CDR2 reads YFSETQ. V trimming: 4 bases; J trimming: 3 bases; junction bases outside the gene matches: 10. Full variable domain (missing parts from reference TRBV5-1 and TRBJ2-7): KAGVTQTPRYLIKTRGQQVTLSCSPISGHRSVSWYQQTPGQGLQFLFEYFSETQRNKGNFPGRFSGRQFSNSRSEMNVSTLELGDSALYLCASSPTGARIYEQYFGPGTRLTVT.

The chain combines TRBV27 with TRBJ2-7; D is ambiguous. V lost 0 bases to trimming and J lost 7 bases, with 13 bases between them. The CDR3 totals 14 residues. Germline V CDR1 and CDR2: MNHEY, SMNVEV (reference sequence). In nucleotides, the CDR3 is TGTGCCAGCAGTTTATCTTCATGGAGTAGGGAGCAGTACTTC. Translation gives CASSLSSWSREQYF.

This chain joins TRBV12-5 and TRBJ2-2; D is uncertain. Germline CDR1 is LGHNT and CDR2 is FRNRAP. The CDR3 loop spans 13 amino acids. Between the trimmed V and J ends, which lost 1 base and 6 bases, there was a span of 6 bases. The CDR3: CASGLDFAGELFF. The CDR3 region has the DNA TGTGCTAGTGGTTTGGATTTTGCCGGGGAGCTGTTTTTT.

The chain has TRBV19 and TRBJ2-1; 11 nucleotides align to TRBD1. CDR3 size: 15 residues. V shed 3 bases and J 7 bases; nucleotides not matched to a gene: 5. Germline CDR1 is LNHDA and CDR2 is SQIVND (reference sequence). The CDR3 here is CASSMLRDRGNEQFF. The CDR3 DNA reads as TGTGCCAGTAGTATGTTGCGGGACAGGGGGAATGAGCAGTTCTTC.

This clone is termed large. The sample carries other DNA sequences with the same CDR3. The chain links TRBV4-1 to TRBJ1-3; D remains unclear. This CDR3 spans 14 amino acids. The germline gives CDR1 MGHRA, CDR2 YSYEKL. V shed 1 base and J shed 4 bases, with 8 bases lying between them. The CDR3 DNA reads TGCGCCAGCAGCCAAGTCGCGGGGGGAAACACCATATATTTT. As protein: CASSQVAGGNTIYF.

A word on this clone: Other DNA variants within this sample encode the same CDR3. The chain carries TRBV5-8 and TRBJ2-6; no clear D gene. The CDR3 runs 14 residues. The V gene lost 4 bases and the J gene lost 4 bases, with 9 bases spanning the gap. Germline V gene data show CDR1 as SGHTS and CDR2 as YDEGEE. Here the CDR3 reads CASSRGLGANVLTF. CDR3 bases: TGTGCCAGCAGCCGAGGATTAGGGGCCAACGTCCTGACTTTC.